One and the same sample provided the 26 T cell receptor beta chains below, sequenced in a study of OX40 agonist ivuxolimab in advanced cancers. Data came from immunoSEQ multiplex PCR; TCRdb stores just in-frame clones and leaves some out. The sample has about 77,000 clones, 87% seen once. The sequences come from CD4+ or CD8+ T cells sorted from blood, collected in a trial of the OX40 agonist ivuxolimab. These receptors were taken from an adult with an advanced solid tumor such as melanoma, head and neck, liver or kidney cancer.

The V call is TRBV9, the J call TRBJ2-3; 9 bases align to TRBD2. The V gene end was trimmed by 6 bases and the J gene end by 5 bases; junction bases not matched to a gene: 13. Germline V gives CDR1 SGDLS, CDR2 YYNGEE. The CDR3 runs to 16 residues. The CDR3 region is CASNPWGGGVGDTQYF. In nucleotides, the CDR3 is TGTGCCAGCAACCCCTGGGGCGGGGGGGTTGGAGATACGCAGTATTTT. Using reference TRBV9 and TRBJ2-3 for the parts outside the CDR3, the full variable domain is DSGVTQTPKHLITATGQRVTLRCSPRSGDLSVYWYQQSLDQGLQFLIQYYNGEERAKGNILERFSAQQFPDLHSELNLSSLELGDSALYFCASNPWGGGVGDTQYFGPGTRLTVL.

This sequence joins TRBV4-2 and TRBJ2-1; 9 bases line up with TRBD2. CDR3 size: 19 residues. V shed 4 bases, J shed 5 bases, and the junction held 18 bases outside the gene matches. Germline CDR1 LGHNA, CDR2 YNFKEQ. The CDR3 is CASSPRRWREGRENNEQFF. Here the CDR3 DNA reads TGTGCCAGCAGCCCAAGACGGTGGCGGGAGGGCCGTGAGAACAATGAGCAGTTCTTC.

The genes are TRBV27 and TRBJ1-5; 7 nucleotides line up with TRBD1. Germline loops: CDR1 MNHEY, CDR2 SMNVEV (reference sequence). V dropped 1 base and J dropped 6; count of bases not matched to a gene: 15. CDR3 size: 18 residues. This CDR3 is CASSLFRPLRQGAQPQHF. DNA for the CDR3: TGTGCCAGCAGTTTATTTAGACCGTTACGACAGGGAGCTCAGCCCCAGCATTTT.

The V and J genes are TRBV7-3 and TRBJ1-6; 7 nucleotides match TRBD1. The CDR3 totals 14 residues. Germline values: CDR1 SGHTA, CDR2 FQGTGA. Trimming took 4 bases from V and 6 from J; bases not matched to a gene: 3. The CDR3 DNA follows: TGTGCCAGCAGCTGGGACAGTGTTAATTCACCCCTCCACTTT. Translating gives CASSWDSVNSPLHF.

This chain connects TRBV19 to TRBJ2-1, with D possibly being TRBD1 (6 bases). V was trimmed by 6 bases and J by 7 bases, leaving 13 bases between them. Germline V gene sequence: CDR1 LNHDA, CDR2 SQIVND (reference sequence). This CDR3 spans 13 amino acids. As DNA, the CDR3 is TGTGCCAGTAGAGACGATAGGGGGAATGAGCAGTTCTTC. Translation: CASRDDRGNEQFF.

This chain uses TRBV5-4 with TRBJ2-7; D might be TRBD1 (6 bases). Per germline, CDR1 SGHNT and CDR2 YYREEE (reference sequence). Trimming took 3 bases from V and 0 from J, leaving 10 bases between them. The CDR3 spans 14 residues. The CDR3, as DNA: TGTGCCAGCAGCTCACAGGGCCTCTCCTACGAGCAGTACTTC. It translates to CASSSQGLSYEQYF.

This clone was seen only once. J is TRBJ2-2 and V is TRBV19, with 8 bases lining up with TRBD2. Germline-derived CDR1 and CDR2 are LNHDA and SQIVND (reference sequence). The CDR3 spans 15 residues. The junction had 7 bases not matched to a gene; V was cut back by 8 bases and J by 2 bases. CDR3 protein: CASGGGQINTGELFF. The CDR3 DNA is TGTGCCAGTGGCGGGGGGCAAATAAACACCGGGGAGCTGTTTTTT.

The chain combines TRBV27 with TRBJ2-1, with 9 bases matching TRBD2. V shed 3 bases and J 7 bases; nucleotides not matched to a gene: 4. There are 14 residues in the CDR3. Germline V gene data show CDR1 as MNHEY and CDR2 as SMNVEV (reference sequence). The CDR3 here is CASSFAGGHNEQFF. The CDR3 DNA reads as TGTGCCAGCAGTTTCGCGGGGGGGCATAATGAGCAGTTCTTC.

Concerning this clone: A read error may produce the germline difference seen at one junction end. The J gene is TRBJ2-5, the V gene TRBV14; no reliable D call. Looked up from germline, CDR1 is SGHDN and CDR2 is FVKESK. This CDR3 is 13 amino acids long. CDR3 in DNA: TGTGCCAGCAACCAAGCACTCCAAGAGACCCAGTACTTC. Translation: CASNQALQETQYF.

This clone was counted a single time. This chain joins TRBV30 and TRBJ1-4, with 7 bases matching TRBD1. CDR3 length: 14 amino acids. The J segment lost 5 bases and the V segment lost 1 base, leaving 4 bases of the junction unmatched. Germline CDR1 GTSNPN, CDR2 SVGIG (reference sequence). For the CDR3, the DNA is TGTGCCTGGAGTGAGGTCAGGGGGAATGAAAAACTGTTTTTT. It codes for CAWSEVRGNEKLFF.

The chain joins TRBV9 to TRBJ2-6, with a tentative D call TRBD2 (5 bases). V lost 4 bases, J lost 0 bases, and 14 bases lay in between. This CDR3 comprises 17 residues. Germline assignment: CDR1 SGDLS and CDR2 YYNGEE. The CDR3 loop is CASSPDVRGSGANVLTF. CDR3 DNA: TGTGCCAGCAGCCCAGACGTACGGGGCTCTGGGGCCAACGTCCTGACTTTC.

This chain connects TRBV16 to TRBJ1-5, with a weak D call TRBD1 (5 bases). Trimming stripped 2 bases from V and 4 bases from J, with 9 bases between. Per the germline V gene, CDR1 is KGHSY and CDR2 is FQNENV. This CDR3 is 14 amino acids long. The CDR3 loop reads CASSQGAANQPQHF. The CDR3 DNA sequence: TGTGCCAGCAGCCAAGGGGCGGCTAATCAGCCCCAGCATTTT.

The chain uses TRBV27 and TRBJ1-2; 7 positions agree with TRBD1. V was pared by 7 bases and J by 3 bases, with 8 bases of the junction left unmatched. Germline V gene lookup returns CDR1 MNHEY and CDR2 SMNVEV (reference sequence). This CDR3 is built from 14 residues. The CDR3 DNA follows: TGTGCCAGCAAGCTAGACAGGGCACACTATGGCTACACCTTC. This encodes CASKLDRAHYGYTF.

The genes are TRBV30 and TRBJ1-4; D not certain. V dropped 2 bases and J dropped 4 bases, with 8 bases sitting between them. Germline CDR1 is GTSNPN and CDR2 is SVGIG (reference sequence). This CDR3 spans 13 amino acids. The CDR3 bases are TGTGCCTGGAGTCGTTCTAGTAATGAAAAACTGTTTTTT. It encodes CAWSRSSNEKLFF.

The chain carries TRBV29-1 and TRBJ2-7; TRBD2 matches at 9 bases. Germline V gene lookup returns CDR1 SQVTM and CDR2 ANQGSEA. Trimming took 6 bases from V and 3 from J; bases not matched to a gene: 12. The CDR3 loop spans 15 amino acids. DNA of the CDR3: TGCAGCGTCGCCTCCATTAGCGGGGGTTTCTACGAGCAGTACTTC. This encodes CSVASISGGFYEQYF.

In DNA form, the CDR3 reads TGTGCCAGTAGTATCGGCTTTTCAGGGGGCACTGAAGCTTTCTTT. Its protein product is CASSIGFSGGTEAFF. The chain has TRBV19 and TRBJ1-1, with 7 bases that match TRBD1. V lost 3 bases and J lost 4; bases outside the gene matches: 8. The CDR3 is made up of 15 amino acids. CDR1 and CDR2 from the germline V gene are LNHDA and SQIVND (reference sequence).

The chain is built from TRBV7-3 and TRBJ1-2; no clear D. Germline CDR1 reads SGHTA; CDR2 reads FQGTGA. V was clipped by 4 bases and J by 8 bases, with 8 bases between them. The CDR3 is 11 residues long. The CDR3 sequence is CASSSGEGYTF. In DNA, the CDR3 is TGTGCCAGCAGCTCCGGAGAGGGCTACACCTTC.

The V gene is TRBV6-1, the J gene TRBJ1-1; 9 nucleotides agree with TRBD1. Germline loops: CDR1 MNHNS, CDR2 SASEGT. The CDR3 length is 13 residues. Trimming took 4 bases from V and 4 from J; bases not matched to a gene: 1. The CDR3 nucleotides are TGTGCCAGCAGTGGACAGGGGGTCACTGAAGCTTTCTTT. Amino acids: CASSGQGVTEAFF.

This clone was found a few times. DNA of the CDR3: TGTGCCAGTAGCCGGGACGGAGACTCAGGAAACACCATATATTTT. Translated, it gives CASSRDGDSGNTIYF. The V gene is TRBV19, the J gene TRBJ1-3, with a weak D call TRBD1 (5 bases). V was pared by 6 bases and J by 4 bases, with 16 bases between. Germline V lookup: CDR1 LNHDA, CDR2 SQIVND (reference sequence). CDR3 length: 15 residues.

The chain employs TRBV5-1 and TRBJ2-3; no definite D call. The CDR3 consists of 15 residues. Trimming shortened V by 5 bases and J by 2 bases, and 15 bases separated the two germline ends. Germline CDR1 SGHRS, CDR2 YFSETQ. This CDR3 reads CASRGRMTTTDTQYF. CDR3 DNA sequence: TGCGCCAGCAGGGGCAGGATGACCACCACAGATACGCAGTATTTT.

This chain uses TRBV11-1 with TRBJ1-1; 12 bases fit TRBD1. This CDR3 comprises 15 residues. From germline, CDR1 is SGHAT and CDR2 FQDESV (reference sequence). The J segment lost 5 bases and the V segment lost 5 bases, leaving 6 bases of the junction unmatched. The CDR3 bases are TGTGCCAGCAGCCCGGGACAGGGGGCAGGGACTGAAGCTTTCTTT. Protein sequence: CASSPGQGAGTEAFF.

The V gene is TRBV7-9, the J gene TRBJ2-7, with no clear D. V lost 0 bases and J lost 7, with 7 bases in between. Germline V lookup: CDR1 SEHNR, CDR2 FQNEAQ (reference sequence). This CDR3 has 12 amino acids. The chain's CDR3 is CASSLAAREQYF. The CDR3 nucleotides read TGTGCCAGCAGCTTAGCGGCGAGGGAGCAGTACTTC.

This clone showed up just once. This CDR3 reads CASSTGLAGLYEQYF. The CDR3 DNA reads as TGTGCCAGCAGTACCGGACTAGCGGGACTATATGAGCAGTACTTC. The V gene is TRBV11-2, the J gene TRBJ2-7, with 12 bases matching TRBD2. Germline trimming cut 6 bases from V and 7 bases from J; bases unmatched to any gene: 10. CDR1 and CDR2 from the germline V gene are SGHAT and FQNNGV. The CDR3 has 15 amino acids.

V usage is TRBV28 and J usage is TRBJ2-7; D may correspond to TRBD1 or TRBD2 (5 bases each). V dropped 2 bases and J dropped 0 bases, with 8 bases sitting between them. The CDR3 totals 14 residues. The germline gives CDR1 MDHEN, CDR2 SYDVKM. DNA for the CDR3: TGTGCCAGCAGTTTAAAGGGGAGCTCCTACGAGCAGTACTTC. Amino acids: CASSLKGSSYEQYF.

V gene TRBV28 combines with J gene TRBJ2-3; D uncertain. The CDR3 is made up of 15 amino acids. V was cut by 10 bases and J by 4 bases, with 21 bases left in between. Germline CDR1 is MDHEN and CDR2 is SYDVKM. CDR3 in amino acids: CATYNAGDPADTQYF. Here the CDR3 DNA reads TGTGCCACTTATAACGCAGGCGACCCGGCAGATACGCAGTATTTT.

The J gene is TRBJ1-5, the V gene TRBV12-5; no reliable D call. Germline-derived CDR1 and CDR2 are LGHNT and FRNRAP. The CDR3 length is 13 residues. Trimming left V 5 bases short and J 6 bases short, with 11 bases between. CDR3 in DNA: TGTGCTAGTGGTCAGAGTCCCAGTCAGCCCCAGCATTTT. Its protein is CASGQSPSQPQHF.